This T cell receptor (beta chain) was documented in a study of blood T cells in healthy people across ages. Study results and limitations: When set beside aged donors, long-lived donors presented more naive CD4+ cells and higher diversity.

On this clonotype itself: Its specificity is not known. A read error may produce the germline difference seen at one junction end.

The CDR3 spans 17 residues. Germline assignment: CDR1 MDHEN and CDR2 SYDVKM. With a J-beta primer mix and a sample-barcoded 5' primer, a second PCR ran about 7 to 12 cycles. One entry per CDR3 protein, called by TCRdb with MiXCR from the 5' RACE reads. The repertoire consists of about 650,000 distinct CDR3 sequences, with about 30% occurring once and the leading ten covering 15%. The draw of peripheral blood yielded approximately 10 milliliters from each donor. Per individual sample, total RNA of at least 5 micrograms was extracted. This TCR was sampled from a woman older than 75 in good health. The chain links TRBV28 to TRBJ1-4, with 9 bases identical to TRBD1. The sample comprised blood. Written as DNA, the CDR3 is TGTGTCAGCAGTTTCTATCGGACAGGGGCGACTAATGAAAAACTGTTTTTT. It is translated as CVSSFYRTGATNEKLFF.